This T cell receptor (beta chain) was retrieved from a study of CD4+ T cells in melanoma. This clone was seen more than once but under ten times. CDR3 length equals 14 residues. CDR1 and CDR2 from the germline V gene are SGHRS and YFSETQ. Trimming pared 2 bases from V and 7 bases from J, leaving 13 bases between. The data were produced by immunoSEQ multiplex PCR, yet TCRdb's version contains in-frame clones alone and is incomplete. The table includes some 7,100 clones, about 56% detected once. Sequencing input: cells from a culture (not recorded whether cultured in vitro). This receptor was obtained from a human donor with melanoma. J is TRBJ2-1 and V is TRBV5-1, with D possibly being TRBD1 (6 bases). The CDR3 reads CASSFTGLGNEQFF. The CDR3 region has the DNA TGCGCCAGCAGCTTCACAGGGTTGGGGAATGAGCAGTTCTTC.